Following are 21 T cell receptor beta chains from one sample sequenced in a study of patients and donors after allogeneic stem cell transplantation (dated by TCRdb to the early 2020s). The library was generated by RT-PCR. The data were produced on a NextSeq 550. Using fastp at Q25 and MiXCR, TCRdb reprocessed the public reads and kept productive beta chains. A single entry per CDR3 protein holds the most common genes and DNA from its merged rows. Within this sample are roughly 200,000 distinct CDR3 sequences, with less than 45% of them counted one time only. The ten largest clonotypes hold 25% to 35% of the sample. The material sequenced was blood, either unsorted or a sorted T cell fraction (not recorded which). These TCRs come from a human donor who was either an allogeneic HSCT recipient or a stem cell or donor lymphocyte infusion donor (not recorded which). It is not recorded whose cells these are; they may come from a transplant donor.

The rearrangement links TRBV5-1 to TRBJ1-1; 7 bases are a match to TRBD1. The J segment lost 0 bases and the V segment lost 3 bases, leaving 14 bases of the junction unmatched. The V gene's germline CDR1 is SGHRS and CDR2 YFSETQ. The CDR3 totals 18 residues. CDR3 amino acids: CASSWETGKGTMNTEAFF. The CDR3, as DNA: TGCGCCAGCAGCTGGGAGACAGGGAAGGGCACAATGAACACTGAAGCTTTCTTT. Full variable domain (outside the CDR3, taken from reference TRBV5-1 and TRBJ1-1): KAGVTQTPRYLIKTRGQQVTLSCSPISGHRSVSWYQQTPGQGLQFLFEYFSETQRNKGNFPGRFSGRQFSNSRSEMNVSTLELGDSALYLCASSWETGKGTMNTEAFFGQGTRLTVV.

The chain has TRBV12-3 or TRBV12-4 and TRBJ2-5, with D possibly matching TRBD1 (5 bases). The CDR3 totals 15 residues. V lost 2 bases and J lost 0, with 10 bases in between. The CDR3 here is CASSLQGSHQETQYF. The CDR3 nucleotides are TGTGCCAGCAGTTTACAGGGATCCCACCAAGAGACCCAGTACTTC.

V is TRBV25-1 and J is TRBJ1-2; the D is unclear. Deletions cut 1 base from V and 4 bases from J, with 7 bases between. CDR3 length: 13 residues. Per the germline V gene, CDR1 is MGHDK and CDR2 is SYGVNS. Written as DNA, the CDR3 is TGTGCCAGCAGTGAATCAAGTCCCTATGGCTACACCTTC. Translated: CASSESSPYGYTF.

This clonotype was observed a few times. The chain recombines TRBV6-6 with TRBJ2-5, with D uncertain. The CDR3 has 13 residues. Looked up from germline, CDR1 is MNHNY and CDR2 is SVGAGI (reference sequence). Between the trimmed V and J ends, which lost 5 bases and 1 base, there was a span of 8 bases. In DNA form, the CDR3 reads TGTGCCAGCAGTCAGGTGGTCCAAGAGACCCAGTACTTC. Translation: CASSQVVQETQYF.

V usage is TRBV4-3 and J usage is TRBJ2-5; 9 nucleotides match TRBD2. Germline-derived CDR1 and CDR2 are LGHNA and YSLEER. V was pared by 6 bases and J by 5 bases, with 10 bases of the junction left unmatched. The CDR3 length is 15 residues. CDR3 bases: TGCGCCAGCAGGCGAGTTCTAGCGGGATGGGAGACCCAGTACTTC. Its translation: CASRRVLAGWETQYF.

This clonotype was recorded a few times. The chain has TRBV13 and TRBJ1-1, with D perhaps matching TRBD1 (5 bases). Trimming stripped 4 bases from V and 8 bases from J, with 20 bases between. This CDR3 spans 15 amino acids. CDR1 is PRHDT and CDR2 is FYEKMQ in the germline V gene (reference sequence). The CDR3 bases are TGTGCCAGCAGCTCCCCTTCACTGAAGCGGGGCGAAGCTTTCTTT. Protein: CASSSPSLKRGEAFF.

This rearrangement joins TRBV27 to TRBJ2-1, with 10 bases fitting TRBD2. The CDR3 contains 18 residues. Germline CDR1 and CDR2: MNHEY and SMNVEV (reference sequence). V shed 4 bases and J 4 bases; nucleotides not matched to a gene: 13. The CDR3 DNA sequence: TGTGCCAGCAGTTCCTACCTCCTAGCGGGAGCGGAGTACAATGAGCAGTTCTTC. It specifies CASSSYLLAGAEYNEQFF.

V and J are TRBV7-8 and TRBJ1-1; D is uncertain. Trimming stripped 1 base from V and 7 bases from J, with 13 bases between. Germline-derived CDR1 and CDR2 are SGHVS and FQNEAQ. The CDR3 consists of 14 residues. DNA for the CDR3: TGTGCCAGCAGCTTAGGCGGCCAGCCATGTGAAGCTTTCTTT. Translation: CASSLGGQPCEAFF.

This chain links TRBV29-1 with TRBJ1-1; D is unresolved. This CDR3 has 13 residues. V was shortened by 1 base and J by 3 bases, with 9 bases between the two germline ends. The germline gives CDR1 SQVTM, CDR2 ANQGSEA. The CDR3 region has the DNA TGCAGCGTTGAAGGACTTTACCACACTGAAGCTTTCTTT. It encodes CSVEGLYHTEAFF. Full variable domain (remainder filled in from reference TRBV29-1 and TRBJ1-1): SAVISQKPSRDICQRGTSLTIQCQVDSQVTMMFWYRQQPGQSLTLIATANQGSEATYESGFVIDKFPISRPNLTFSTLTVSNMSPEDSSIYLCSVEGLYHTEAFFGQGTRLTVV.

The rearrangement uses TRBV6-6 and TRBJ2-7, with D tentatively TRBD2 (6 bases). V was cut by 4 bases and J by 6 bases, with 10 bases left in between. The length of the CDR3 is 12 residues. CDR1 is MNHNY, CDR2 SVGAGI, per germline (reference sequence). CDR3 protein: CASSWEAGEQYF. DNA for the CDR3: TGTGCCAGCAGTTGGGAGGCTGGCGAGCAGTACTTC.

This clonotype was detected only a few times. V and J are TRBV25-1 and TRBJ1-2; 8 bases match TRBD1. With V trimmed by 0 bases and J by 4 bases, 4 bases remained unmatched. The CDR3 runs to 15 residues. From germline, CDR1 is MGHDK and CDR2 SYGVNS. The CDR3 nucleotides read TGTGCCAGCAGTGAATATAGCAGGGGGCCCTATGGCTACACCTTC. Protein product: CASSEYSRGPYGYTF.

This sequence joins TRBV12-3 or TRBV12-4 and TRBJ2-1; TRBD2 is a possible D gene (6 bases). Trimming took off 7 bases at V and 7 bases at J, with 14 bases between the two ends. The CDR3 has 13 amino acids. CDR3 in amino acids: CASTLGGANEQFF. CDR3 sequence (DNA): TGTGCCAGCACCCTAGGCGGGGCGAATGAGCAGTTCTTC.

This clonotype was recorded once. The chain uses TRBV6-5 and TRBJ2-5; 14 bases match TRBD2. Germline V lookup: CDR1 MNHEY, CDR2 SVGAGI. The CDR3 covers 16 residues. J was trimmed by 7 bases and V by 5 bases; bases with no gene match: 9. The CDR3 region is CASSLGLAGATGTQYF. Written as DNA, the CDR3 is TGTGCCAGCAGTCTGGGACTAGCGGGAGCCACTGGGACCCAGTACTTC.

The chain combines TRBV4-2 with TRBJ2-7, with 8 positions matching TRBD2. Germline V gives CDR1 LGHNA, CDR2 YNFKEQ. The J segment lost 1 base and the V segment lost 0 bases, leaving 5 bases of the junction unmatched. This CDR3 is built from 16 residues. CDR3: CASSQDVPSGSYEQYF. As DNA, the CDR3 is TGTGCCAGCAGCCAAGATGTACCTAGCGGGTCCTACGAGCAGTACTTC.

This clonotype was seen only a few times. This chain links TRBV9 with TRBJ1-2; the D is unclear. V lost 0 bases to trimming and J lost 8 bases, with 17 bases between them. Per the germline V gene, CDR1 is SGDLS and CDR2 is YYNGEE. The length of the CDR3 is 15 residues. CDR3 DNA: TGTGCCAGCAGCGTAGAACCGTTAGAGGCGTACGGCTACACCTTC. This gives the protein CASSVEPLEAYGYTF.

This chain joins TRBV20-1 and TRBJ1-6; weak D call: TRBD1 (5 bases). Germline V gene data show CDR1 as DFQATT and CDR2 as SNEGSKA (reference sequence). Trimming shortened V by 5 bases and J by 6 bases, and 20 bases separated the two germline ends. The CDR3 consists of 16 residues. In DNA, the CDR3 is TGCAGTGCTTCCTGGGACCGCGCTTTGACTAATTCACCCCTCCACTTT. Translating it yields CSASWDRALTNSPLHF.

This clonotype was picked up a small number of times. The V gene is TRBV12-3 or TRBV12-4, the J gene TRBJ1-1; 8 bases fit TRBD1. CDR3 length equals 15 residues. Trimming took 2 bases from V and 4 from J; bases not matched to a gene: 6. The CDR3 DNA reads as TGTGCCAGCAGTTTAACACCAACAGGGGGCACTGAAGCTTTCTTT. Protein: CASSLTPTGGTEAFF.

In its sample, this clonotype was seen once. CDR3 region: CSAGPGTGLYGYTF. The CDR3 region has the DNA TGCAGCGCTGGCCCCGGGACAGGGCTCTATGGCTACACCTTC. The chain links TRBV29-1 to TRBJ1-2, with 9 nucleotides matching TRBD1. Per the germline V gene, CDR1 is SQVTM and CDR2 is ANQGSEA. Trimming took 7 bases from V and 4 from J; bases not matched to a gene: 10. The CDR3 is 14 amino acids.

V gene TRBV28 combines with J gene TRBJ1-2, with 7 bases fitting TRBD1. The trim removed 5 bases at V and 2 bases at J, leaving 11 bases unmatched. The length of the CDR3 is 16 residues. Germline V gives CDR1 MDHEN, CDR2 SYDVKM. CDR3 loop: CASSGNRGRFNYGYTF. The CDR3 bases are TGTGCCAGCAGTGGTAACAGGGGCCGGTTCAACTATGGCTACACCTTC.

This chain joins TRBV28 and TRBJ1-2; possible D gene TRBD1, 6 bases. The germline V gene encodes CDR1 MDHEN and CDR2 SYDVKM. The V gene lost 7 bases and the J gene lost 5 bases, with 20 bases spanning the gap. CDR3 length: 15 amino acids. This CDR3 is CASTLGGAGDYGYTF. CDR3 DNA: TGTGCCAGCACCCTAGGCGGGGCAGGGGATTATGGCTACACCTTC.

CDR3 loop: CASTAPGVVQPQHF. CDR3 in DNA: TGTGCCAGCACCGCCCCTGGGGTAGTTCAGCCCCAGCATTTT. V gene TRBV28 combines with J gene TRBJ1-5, with D hard to call. Trimming left V 7 bases short and J 6 bases short, with 16 bases between. CDR3 length: 14 amino acids. CDR1 and CDR2 from the germline V gene are MDHEN and SYDVKM.